This T cell receptor beta chain came from a study of shared clonotypes between healthy human individuals. The CDR3 spans 15 residues. CDR1 and CDR2 (germline): SGDLS, YYNGEE. Trimming took 3 bases from V and 2 from J, leaving 15 bases between them. Naive CD8 isolation took CD45RO-negative cells positively selected for CCR7 and excluded terminally differentiated effector memory CD45RA+ cells. Recent vaccinations or acute infections were absent in the healthy HIV-negative adult donors. The study ran the assay at deep level. Original analysis: Filtering was not the same, since immunoSEQ gave junction-only sequences without quality scores. The repertoire was sequenced with immunoSEQ multiplex PCR; TCRdb's copy has only in-frame clones and lacks some. V and J calls and clone size are as listed in that table; D and trimming were resolved from the DNA. The profile shows around 2,100,000 clones, about 95% of them singletons.

This sequence was found in a man aged 18 to 29 in good health. The V and J genes are TRBV9 and TRBJ2-7, with D perhaps matching TRBD1 or TRBD2 (5 bases each). The sample was naive CD8+ T cells sorted from blood. This CDR3 is CASSGGDGVTYEQYF. In nucleotides, the CDR3 is TGTGCCAGCAGCGGAGGGGACGGAGTAACCTACGAGCAGTACTTC.